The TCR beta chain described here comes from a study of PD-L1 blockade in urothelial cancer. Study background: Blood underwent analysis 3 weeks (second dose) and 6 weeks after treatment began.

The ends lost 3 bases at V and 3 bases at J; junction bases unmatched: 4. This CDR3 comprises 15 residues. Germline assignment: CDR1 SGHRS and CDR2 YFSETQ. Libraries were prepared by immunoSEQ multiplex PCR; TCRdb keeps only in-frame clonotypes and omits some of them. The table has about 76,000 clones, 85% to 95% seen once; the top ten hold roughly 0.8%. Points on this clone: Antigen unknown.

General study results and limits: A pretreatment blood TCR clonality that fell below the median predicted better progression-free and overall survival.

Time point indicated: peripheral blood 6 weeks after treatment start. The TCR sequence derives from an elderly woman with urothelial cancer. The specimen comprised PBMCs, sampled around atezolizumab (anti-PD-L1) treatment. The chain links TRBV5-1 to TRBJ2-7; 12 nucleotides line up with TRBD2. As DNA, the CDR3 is TGCGCCAGCAGCTCTAGCGGGAGGGGGGTCTACGAGCAGTACTTC. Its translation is CASSSSGRGVYEQYF.